Following are 8 T cell receptor beta chains from one sample sequenced in a study of blood T cell repertoires in COVID-19. Data came from immunoSEQ multiplex PCR; TCRdb stores just in-frame clones and leaves some out. The table lists some 140,000 clones, under 90% of them singletons, with approximately 8.7% in the top ten. The sequenced sample consisted of peripheral blood. These receptors were collected from an older woman with active or convalescent COVID-19.

This clone came up a few times. V gene TRBV3-1 (or the pseudogene TRBV3-2) combines with J gene TRBJ2-4, with D perhaps matching TRBD2 (6 bases). Germline V lookup: CDR1 LGHDT, CDR2 YNNKEL (reference sequence). V was clipped by 5 bases and J by 6 bases, with 20 bases between them. CDR3 length: 16 amino acids. As DNA, the CDR3 is TGTGCCAGCAGCAAAAAAGGGACTTCCCTAGGAAACATTCAGTACTTC. It encodes CASSKKGTSLGNIQYF.

This clone was seen a handful of times. The chain employs TRBV3-1 (or the pseudogene TRBV3-2) and TRBJ1-1; no definite D call. The CDR3 is 15 amino acids. Germline V lookup: CDR1 LGHDT, CDR2 YNNKEL (reference sequence). Trimming took off 0 bases at V and 0 bases at J, with 8 bases between the two ends. The CDR3 sequence is CASSQDPSMNTEAFF. The DNA for the CDR3 is TGTGCCAGCAGCCAAGATCCTAGCATGAACACTGAAGCTTTCTTT.

This chain connects TRBV28 to TRBJ2-7; a possible D gene is TRBD2 (5 bases). The CDR3 is 14 residues long. CDR1 is MDHEN, CDR2 SYDVKM, per germline. The V gene lost 6 bases and the J gene lost 0 bases, with 12 bases spanning the gap. In nucleotides, the CDR3 is TGTGCCAGCAGGTTAGCGCCGAGCTCCTACGAGCAGTACTTC. Translating it yields CASRLAPSSYEQYF.

V is TRBV19 and J is TRBJ2-3, with 10 bases matching TRBD2. Germline values: CDR1 LNHDA, CDR2 SQIVND (reference sequence). With V trimmed by 8 bases and J by 3 bases, 14 bases remained unmatched. CDR3 length equals 17 residues. The CDR3 DNA reads TGTGCCAGTTCGAAGATGGTCTCGACTAGCGGGACAGATACGCAGTATTTT. This encodes CASSKMVSTSGTDTQYF.

The chain is built from TRBV4-1 and TRBJ1-5; D possibly corresponds to TRBD1 (6 bases). The germline V gene encodes CDR1 MGHRA and CDR2 YSYEKL. V was cut by 3 bases and J by 7 bases, with 16 bases left in between. CDR3 length equals 15 residues. The CDR3 sequence: CASSQGPGAGQPQHF. CDR3 sequence (DNA): TGCGCCAGCAGCCAGGGGCCAGGGGCAGGACAGCCCCAGCATTTT.

CDR3 sequence reads: CASSLFRGGVETQYF. The CDR3 DNA is TGTGCCAGCAGTTTGTTCAGGGGAGGGGTGGAGACCCAGTACTTC. The chain has TRBV28 and TRBJ2-5; D might be TRBD2 (7 bases). Trimming stripped 3 bases from V and 5 bases from J, with 16 bases between. Germline loops: CDR1 MDHEN, CDR2 SYDVKM. The CDR3 is 15 amino acids.

The CDR3 is CALGGVYGYTF. CDR3 DNA sequence: TGTGCGCTAGGAGGGGTGTATGGCTACACCTTC. The chain uses TRBV19 and TRBJ1-2; TRBD1 is a possible D gene (5 bases). Germline V gene lookup returns CDR1 LNHDA and CDR2 SQIVND (reference sequence). This CDR3 region has 11 residues.

The V gene is TRBV19, the J gene TRBJ2-2; possible D gene TRBD2, 7 bases. This CDR3 region has 15 residues. V lost 3 bases and J lost 5, with 13 bases in between. Germline CDR1 LNHDA, CDR2 SQIVND (reference sequence). CDR3 in amino acids: CASSIGGARTGELFF. CDR3 DNA sequence: TGTGCCAGTAGTATTGGGGGGGCCAGAACCGGGGAGCTGTTTTTT.